What follows describes a single T cell receptor beta chain. Measured with immunoSEQ multiplex PCR; TCRdb has only the in-frame clones, and not every one. This sample has around 250,000 clones; 85% to 90% occur once, and the top ten carry about 4%. This sample is drawn from a study of blood T cell repertoires in COVID-19. Study-level information: Nucleic acid was either cDNA or gDNA, and it came from T cells, B-cell-depleted T cells, or PBMCs.

CDR1 and CDR2 from the germline V gene are SGHNT and YENEEA. With V trimmed by 5 bases and J by 4 bases, 9 bases remained unmatched. This CDR3 is 15 amino acids long. The V and J genes are TRBV11-3 and TRBJ2-3, with 7 bases that match TRBD1. The material sequenced was PBMCs or T cells enriched from blood (not recorded which). The sequence was obtained from a woman under 40 with acute COVID-19. The CDR3 nucleotides are TGTGCCAGCAGCCCGACAGGGACCGGGGCAGATACGCAGTATTTT. The encoded protein is CASSPTGTGADTQYF.